Only one count was recorded for the clone carrying this T cell receptor beta chain. The sample is drawn from a study of cytomegalovirus exposure and HLA in healthy donors. In the PCR, 60 Vbeta and 13 Jbeta primers were used. Assay: immunoSEQ multiplex PCR; the TCRdb copy retains only in-frame clones and omits some. The sample contains 150,000 to 200,000 clones, roughly 83% of which appear only once. Germline CDR1 is SGDLS and CDR2 is YYNGEE. V was pared by 4 bases and J by 2 bases, with 14 bases between. The length of the CDR3 is 15 residues. The origin of this receptor is a boy aged 2 to 9 in good health and CMV-seronegative. Sequences were obtained from PBMCs. The gene calls are TRBV9 and TRBJ2-3; D is ambiguous. CDR3 sequence: CASSMGPGSTDTQYF. The CDR3 region has the DNA TGTGCCAGCAGCATGGGCCCAGGTTCCACAGATACGCAGTATTTT.